Sequencing of this T cell receptor (beta chain) was carried out in a study of blood T cell repertoires in COVID-19. Study processing details: Reference gene primer amplification gave estimated nucleated cell counts. The repertoire was sequenced with immunoSEQ multiplex PCR; TCRdb's copy has only in-frame clones and lacks some. That table supplies the V and J calls and clone size; D and trimming were determined from the DNA. The sample records a few hundred thousand clones, roughly 80% being singletons. V lost 4 bases to trimming and J lost 8 bases; unmatched junction nucleotides: 13. The CDR3 extends over 15 amino acids. Germline V gives CDR1 SGHRS, CDR2 YFSETQ.

The clonotype originates from a woman aged 45 to 65 with acute or convalescent COVID-19. Sample: peripheral blood. The rearrangement joins TRBV5-1 to TRBJ1-2, with 8 bases aligning to TRBD1. CDR3 in amino acids: CASSPGQANLGGYTF. CDR3 sequence (DNA): TGCGCCAGCAGCCCGGGACAGGCGAATCTAGGGGGCTACACCTTC.